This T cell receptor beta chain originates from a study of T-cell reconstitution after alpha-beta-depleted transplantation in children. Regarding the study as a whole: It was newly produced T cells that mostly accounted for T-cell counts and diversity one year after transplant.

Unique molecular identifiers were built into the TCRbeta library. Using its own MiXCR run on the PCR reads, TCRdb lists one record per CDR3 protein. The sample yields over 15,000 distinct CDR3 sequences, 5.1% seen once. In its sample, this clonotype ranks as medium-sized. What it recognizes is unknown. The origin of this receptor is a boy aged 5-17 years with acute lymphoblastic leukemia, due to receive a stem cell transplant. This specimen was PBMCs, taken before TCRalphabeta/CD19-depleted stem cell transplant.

The CDR3 region is CASQKQGRSTEAFF. The DNA for the CDR3 is TGTGCCAGCCAGAAACAGGGAAGAAGCACTGAAGCTTTCTTT. The gene calls are TRBV6-5 and TRBJ1-1; possibly TRBD1 for D (6 bases). CDR1 and CDR2 (germline): MNHEY, SVGAGI. The CDR3 runs to 14 residues. Deletions cut 8 bases from V and 4 bases from J, with 17 bases between.